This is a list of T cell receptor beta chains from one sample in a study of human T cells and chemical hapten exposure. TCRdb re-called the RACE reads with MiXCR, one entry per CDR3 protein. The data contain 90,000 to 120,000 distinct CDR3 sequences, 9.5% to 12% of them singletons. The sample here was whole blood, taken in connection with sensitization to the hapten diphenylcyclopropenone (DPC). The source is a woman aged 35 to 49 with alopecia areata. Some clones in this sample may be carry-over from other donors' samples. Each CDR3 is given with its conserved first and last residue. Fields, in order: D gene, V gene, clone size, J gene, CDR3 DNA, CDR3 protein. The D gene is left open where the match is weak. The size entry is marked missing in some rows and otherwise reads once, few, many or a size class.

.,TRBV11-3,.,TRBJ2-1,TGTGCCAGCAGTGGAGGGGGAAACAATGAGCAGTTCTTC,CASSGGGNNEQFF
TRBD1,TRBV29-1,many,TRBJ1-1,TGCAGCTCTCGACAGGGGTCGAACACTGAAGCTTTCTTT,CSSRQGSNTEAFF
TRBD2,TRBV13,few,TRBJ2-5,TGTGCCAGCAGACGTAGCGGGGCTTGGGAAGAGACCCAGTACTTC,CASRRSGAWEETQYF
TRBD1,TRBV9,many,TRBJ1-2,TGTGCCAGCAGCGTAGATGGCTTTGACAGGGGGCAGGGCTACACCTTC,CASSVDGFDRGQGYTF
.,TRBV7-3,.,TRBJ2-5,TGTGCCAGCAGCATAAGTGGGACAGAGACCCAGTACTTC,CASSISGTETQYF
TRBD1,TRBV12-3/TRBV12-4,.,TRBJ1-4,TGTGCCAGCAGCCAGGGGGTCACTAATGAAAAACTGTTTTTT,CASSQGVTNEKLFF
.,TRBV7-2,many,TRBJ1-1,TGTGCCAGCACGGGACACCCGAACACTGAAGCTTTCTTT,CASTGHPNTEAFF
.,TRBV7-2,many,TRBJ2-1,TGTGCCAGCAGCTTCCCCGCACCCGAGCAGTTCTTC,CASSFPAPEQFF
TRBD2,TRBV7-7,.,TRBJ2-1,TGTGCCAGCAGCCTGAATCTAGCGGGAGGGAATGAGCAGTTCTTC,CASSLNLAGGNEQFF
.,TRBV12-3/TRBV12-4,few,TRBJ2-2,TGTGCCAGCAACCTAGCGCGCGTCCCCGGGGAGCTGTTTTTT,CASNLARVPGELFF
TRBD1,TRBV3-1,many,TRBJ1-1,TGTGCCAGCAGCCCCAAGGGGGCCACTGAAGCTTTCTTT,CASSPKGATEAFF
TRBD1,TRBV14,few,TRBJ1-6,TGTGCCAGCAGCCAAGATCTCGGACAGGGGGCTTCACCCCTCCACTTT,CASSQDLGQGASPLHF
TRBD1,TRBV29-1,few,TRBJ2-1,TGCAGCGTGAGGCCGTGGGACAGGGTAGGTAATGAGCAGTTCTTC,CSVRPWDRVGNEQFF
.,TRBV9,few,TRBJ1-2,TGTGCCAGCACCGAGGCGGGGCCATATGGCTACACCTTC,CASTEAGPYGYTF
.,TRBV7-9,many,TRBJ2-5,TGTGCCAGCAGTCCGACCTTAAGACAAGAGACCCAGTACTTC,CASSPTLRQETQYF
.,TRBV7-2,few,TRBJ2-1,TGTGCCAGCAGCGGCTCTAGGGGCTCCTACAATGAGCAGTTCTTC,CASSGSRGSYNEQFF
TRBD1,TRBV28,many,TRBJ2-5,TGTGCCAGCAGTTTGGGACAGGGAAAAGAGACCCAGTACTTC,CASSLGQGKETQYF
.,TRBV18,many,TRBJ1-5,TGTGCCAGCTCACCAGGGGGAGGGGGTCAGCCCCAGCATTTT,CASSPGGGGQPQHF
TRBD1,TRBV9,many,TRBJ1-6,TGTGCCAGCAGCCGGGGGACAGGGCGTTCACCCCTCCACTTT,CASSRGTGRSPLHF
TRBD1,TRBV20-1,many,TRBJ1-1,TGCAGTGCTACAACCTCCGGACAGGGGAGGACTGAAGCTTTCTTT,CSATTSGQGRTEAFF
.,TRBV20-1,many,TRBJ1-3,TGCAGTGCTAGGGGGGGCGCTTCACGAGGGATGAACACCATATATTTT,CSARGGASRGMNTIYF
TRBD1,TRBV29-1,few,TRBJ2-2,TGCAGCGTTGAAGGGACAGGGGTCCACACCGGGGAGCTGTTTTTT,CSVEGTGVHTGELFF
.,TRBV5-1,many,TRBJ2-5,TGCGCCAGCAGCCATATGTCAGCAGGAGGGGAGACCCAGTACTTC,CASSHMSAGGETQYF
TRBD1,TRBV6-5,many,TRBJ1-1,TGTGCCAGCAGACCGACAGGGGAGAAACTAGTCACTGAAGCTTTCTTT,CASRPTGEKLVTEAFF
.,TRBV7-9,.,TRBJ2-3,TGTGCCAGCAGATACAACCGGGACTCCCAGAACACAGATACGCAGTATTTT,CASRYNRDSQNTDTQYF
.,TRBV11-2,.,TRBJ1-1,TGTGCCAGCAGCTTAGATCTTGCCTCTCGGGGGACTGAAGCTTTCTTT,CASSLDLASRGTEAFF
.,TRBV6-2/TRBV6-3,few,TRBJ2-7,TGTGCCAGCGTACGGGACGGGGGAACCTACGAGCAGTACTTC,CASVRDGGTYEQYF